The 16 T cell receptor beta chains below come from one sample, sequenced in a study of blood T cell repertoires in COVID-19 (dated by TCRdb to between 2020 and 2021). Receptors were amplified or captured by the immunoSEQ multiplex PCR assay. The source is immuneACCESS, and TCRdb retained only in-frame sequences with V and J called. Part of the clones is not carried over; for the studies checked, unresolved V genes explain less than half of this, and the remainder is unexplained. In all, the sample holds more than 350,000 clones, and 80% to 90% of those were seen once. The ten largest make up 10% of the sample. The sequencing sample was made of peripheral blood. Source of these receptors: a woman aged 25-40 years with COVID-19, enrolled during active disease.

The chain joins TRBV19 to TRBJ2-5, with D possibly TRBD1 on 5 matching bases. The CDR3 is 12 residues long. In germline, CDR1 is LNHDA, CDR2 SQIVND (reference sequence). V was cut by 5 bases and J by 5 bases, with 9 bases left in between. CDR3 sequence reads: CASSSPGETQYF. DNA of the CDR3: TGTGCCAGTAGTTCCCCAGGGGAGACCCAGTACTTC.

This clone has only a few counts. The chain uses TRBV19 and TRBJ2-3, with 15 nucleotides matching TRBD2. With V trimmed by 4 bases and J by 6 bases, 5 bases remained unmatched. The CDR3 spans 16 residues. Germline CDR1 and CDR2: LNHDA and SQIVND (reference sequence). Here the CDR3 reads CASSSGLAGGPDTQYF. The DNA for the CDR3 is TGTGCCAGTAGTAGCGGACTAGCGGGAGGGCCCGATACGCAGTATTTT.

The chain joins TRBV20-1 to TRBJ2-7, with D possibly being TRBD2 (5 bases). This CDR3 has 10 amino acids. Germline V CDR1 and CDR2: DFQATT, SNEGSKA (reference sequence). Trimming shortened V by 6 bases and J by 4 bases, and 7 bases separated the two germline ends. Written as DNA, the CDR3 is TGCAGTGCCGGAGGTTACGAGCAGTACTTC. Translated: CSAGGYEQYF.

This clone showed up just a few times. The chain uses TRBV12-5 and TRBJ2-1, with TRBD2 matching over 7 bases. The CDR3 runs to 16 residues. From germline, CDR1 is LGHNT and CDR2 FRNRAP. V was clipped by 2 bases and J by 1 base; unmatched bases: 5. CDR3 in DNA: TGTGCTAGTGGTTTGTCTTCTAGCGGATCCTACAATGAGCAGTTCTTC. Its protein product is CASGLSSSGSYNEQFF. Full variable domain (rest looked up from reference TRBV12-5 and TRBJ2-1): DARVTQTPRHKVTEMGQEVTMRCQPILGHNTVFWYRQTMMQGLELLAYFRNRAPLDDSGMPKDRFSAEMPDATLATLKIQPSEPRDSAVYFCASGLSSSGSYNEQFFGPGTRLTVL.

V and J are TRBV4-1 and TRBJ2-7, with 9 bases fitting TRBD2. Per the germline V gene, CDR1 is MGHRA and CDR2 is YSYEKL. CDR3 length equals 16 residues. Losses at the gene ends were 0 bases for V and 4 bases for J; bases not matched to a gene: 7. The CDR3 loop is CASSQDMAGGNYEQYF. The CDR3 DNA sequence: TGCGCCAGCAGCCAAGATATGGCGGGAGGGAATTACGAGCAGTACTTC.

The V gene is TRBV19, the J gene TRBJ1-1, with D possibly TRBD1 on 6 matching bases. V lost 9 bases and J 0 bases, leaving 20 bases between the germline ends. This CDR3 comprises 16 residues. Per germline, CDR1 LNHDA and CDR2 SQIVND (reference sequence). CDR3 nucleotide sequence: TGTGCCAGCGACCGGAAGACAGGAGCCGTGAACACTGAAGCTTTCTTT. Translating gives CASDRKTGAVNTEAFF.

The table lists this clone with a count of one. The chain has TRBV2 and TRBJ1-3; maybe TRBD1 (5 bases). Trimming removed 4 bases at V and 0 bases at J, with 10 bases between. The CDR3 runs to 15 residues. CDR1 and CDR2 (germline): SNHLY, FYNNEI. Written as DNA, the CDR3 is TGTGCCAGCAGTGTGGAGGGGAGCTCTGGAAACACCATATATTTT. Translating it yields CASSVEGSSGNTIYF.

The table lists this clone with a count of one. The rearrangement links TRBV19 to TRBJ2-1, with TRBD2 identical over 14 bases. Germline V gives CDR1 LNHDA, CDR2 SQIVND (reference sequence). The trim removed 8 bases at V and 12 bases at J, leaving 9 bases unmatched. The CDR3 is made up of 14 amino acids. The CDR3 bases are TGTGCCAGTCTGCCCGGGACTAGCGGGAGAGGGCAGTTCTTC. This gives the protein CASLPGTSGRGQFF.

V is TRBV2 and J is TRBJ2-7; 14 bases line up with TRBD2. Trimming took 4 bases from V and 7 from J; bases not matched to a gene: 3. Germline V gene data show CDR1 as SNHLY and CDR2 as FYNNEI. The CDR3 is 14 amino acids. The CDR3, as DNA: TGTGCCAGCAGTGGTCGGACTAGCGGGAGGGAGCAGTACTTC. It specifies CASSGRTSGREQYF.

V and J are TRBV3-1 (or the pseudogene TRBV3-2) and TRBJ2-3; D gene uncertain. CDR3 length: 12 amino acids. The V gene's germline CDR1 is LGHDT and CDR2 YNNKEL (reference sequence). V was trimmed by 4 bases and J by 6 bases, leaving 8 bases between them. The CDR3: CASSRVEDTQYF. The CDR3 DNA sequence: TGTGCCAGCAGCCGTGTAGAGGATACGCAGTATTTT.

The chain combines TRBV10-1 with TRBJ1-2, with TRBD1 matching 8 bases. With V trimmed by 6 bases and J by 8 bases, 8 bases remained unmatched. The germline V gene has CDR1 WNHNN and CDR2 SYGVQD (reference sequence). This CDR3 comprises 13 residues. This CDR3 reads CASSGGQGGGYTF. The CDR3, as DNA: TGCGCCAGCAGCGGCGGACAGGGAGGAGGCTACACCTTC.

V usage is TRBV9 and J usage is TRBJ2-7, with D perhaps TRBD2 (6 bases). The germline V gene encodes CDR1 SGDLS and CDR2 YYNGEE. V lost 2 bases, J lost 4 bases, and 16 bases lay in between. This CDR3 is built from 15 residues. CDR3: CASSVGDSGTYEQYF. The CDR3 bases are TGTGCCAGCAGCGTGGGGGATAGCGGCACATACGAGCAGTACTTC.

This chain uses TRBV11-3 with TRBJ2-2; 13 bases line up with TRBD2. The CDR3 spans 16 residues. V trimming: 1 base; J trimming: 9 bases; junction bases outside the gene matches: 5. The V gene's germline CDR1 is SGHNT and CDR2 YENEEA. The CDR3 protein is CASSLGGTSGKRELFF. The CDR3 DNA follows: TGTGCCAGCAGCTTAGGGGGGACTAGCGGGAAACGGGAGCTGTTTTTT. Based on the CDR3 plus reference TRBV11-3 and TRBJ2-2, the full variable domain is EAGVVQSPRYKIIEKKQPVAFWCNPISGHNTLYWYLQNLGQGPELLIRYENEEAVDDSQLPKDRFSAERLKGVDSTLKIQPAELGDSAVYLCASSLGGTSGKRELFFGEGSRLTVL.

The chain combines TRBV7-3 with TRBJ1-2; D may be TRBD1 (5 bases). Deletions cut 5 bases from V and 6 bases from J, with 19 bases between. This CDR3 is 15 amino acids long. Germline loops: CDR1 SGHTA, CDR2 FQGTGA. CDR3 bases: TGTGCCAGCAGCCCCTGGGGCAGGGTTGAGGATGGCTACACCTTC. This translates into CASSPWGRVEDGYTF. Full variable domain (remainder filled in from reference TRBV7-3 and TRBJ1-2): GAGVSQTPSNKVTEKGKYVELRCDPISGHTALYWYRQSLGQGPEFLIYFQGTGAADDSGLPNDRFFAVRPEGSVSTLKIQRTERGDSAVYLCASSPWGRVEDGYTFGSGTRLTVV.

The chain recombines TRBV24-1 with TRBJ1-5, with D possibly TRBD1 on 6 matching bases. Germline-derived CDR1 and CDR2 are KGHDR and SFDVKD. The CDR3 is 16 amino acids. The V and J ends lost 3 bases and 2 bases respectively, with 13 bases between them. The CDR3 DNA reads as TGTGCCACCAGTGATGCCCTACAGGGCGGCAATCAGCCCCAGCATTTT. Amino acid sequence: CATSDALQGGNQPQHF.

The J gene is TRBJ1-5, the V gene TRBV19, with a possible D match to TRBD1 (5 bases). This CDR3 has 16 amino acids. The V gene's germline CDR1 is LNHDA and CDR2 SQIVND (reference sequence). With 1 base removed from V and 11 bases from J, the gap between germline ends came to 21 bases. CDR3 sequence: CASSIVQQEGLPAQHF. The CDR3 DNA sequence: TGTGCCAGTAGTATAGTACAGCAAGAGGGACTTCCGGCCCAGCATTTT.